The 24 T cell receptor beta chains below all came from one sample that was sequenced in a study of breast tumors, draining lymph nodes, adjacent tissues. Axillary draining lymph nodes of breast cancer patients supplied the node samples. MiXCR, run by TCRdb on the multiplex PCR reads, gives a single entry per CDR3 protein. This sample has about 230,000 distinct CDR3 sequences, with roughly 30% found just once. The sample was axillary lymph node tissue. These receptors all come from a female donor with breast cancer. Some clones in this sample may be carry-over from other donors' samples.

This clonotype came up many times. This chain joins TRBV20-1 and TRBJ1-2; possible D gene TRBD1, 5 bases. V was pared by 3 bases and J by 0 bases, with 5 bases between. This CDR3 has 12 residues. Germline-derived CDR1 and CDR2 are DFQATT and SNEGSKA (reference sequence). In DNA, the CDR3 is TGCAGTGCTAGCAGGGCTAACTATGGCTACACCTTC. It translates to CSASRANYGYTF.

There are many counts of this clonotype. The chain has TRBV10-3 and TRBJ2-1; D perhaps matches TRBD2 (5 bases). There are 13 residues in the CDR3. Germline V gene lookup returns CDR1 ENHRY and CDR2 SYGVKD. The V and J ends lost 8 bases and 1 base respectively, with 9 bases between them. This CDR3 is CAIGAESYNEQFF. The CDR3 bases are TGTGCCATCGGAGCGGAATCCTACAATGAGCAGTTCTTC.

This rearrangement joins TRBV5-1 to TRBJ1-1; unclear D gene. The CDR3 totals 13 residues. The V and J ends lost 2 bases and 6 bases respectively, with 11 bases between them. CDR1 and CDR2 (germline): SGHRS, YFSETQ. The CDR3 nucleotides read TGCGCCAGCAGCTTCGGTCCGGAGGCTGAAGCTTTCTTT. Protein product: CASSFGPEAEAFF.

V and J are TRBV20-1 and TRBJ2-5, with TRBD1 matching 7 bases. The CDR3 has 16 amino acids. Germline values: CDR1 DFQATT, CDR2 SNEGSKA (reference sequence). V was pared by 0 bases and J by 1 base, with 8 bases of the junction left unmatched. The CDR3 sequence: CSARDRGLRIQETQYF. The CDR3 DNA reads as TGCAGTGCTAGAGACAGGGGGTTGAGGATCCAAGAGACCCAGTACTTC.

A remark on this clonotype: A much larger clone lies one base from this, so it may be a read error. The rearrangement joins TRBV5-8 to TRBJ2-6; D possibly matches TRBD1 or TRBD2 (6 bases each). This CDR3 spans 17 amino acids. Germline CDR1 reads SGHTS; CDR2 reads YDEGEE. The CDR3 region is CASSAGHIYSGVNILTF. The CDR3, as DNA: TGTGCCAGCAGCGCGGGACATATTTACTCTGGGGTCAACATCCTGACTTTC.

This clonotype was detected only a few times. This may stem from a read error, because a much larger clone lies one nucleotide away. The chain recombines TRBV20-1 with TRBJ2-7; 12 bases line up with TRBD2. Looked up from germline, CDR1 is DFQATT and CDR2 is SNEGSKA (reference sequence). This CDR3 spans 14 amino acids. This chain's CDR3 is CSAPLAGGSSEQYF. DNA of the CDR3: TGCAGTGCGCCTCTAGCGGGAGGGTCCTCCGAGCAGTACTTC.

The chain couples TRBV7-8 to TRBJ2-5; D is tentatively TRBD1 or TRBD2 (6 bases each). The germline V gene encodes CDR1 SGHVS and CDR2 FQNEAQ. The V end lost 6 bases, the J end lost 5 bases, and 13 bases lay between the germline ends. This CDR3 comprises 13 residues. The CDR3 coding sequence is TGTGCCAGCAGACAGGGACGGGGGGAGACCCAGTACTTC. It encodes CASRQGRGETQYF.

This clonotype has at least ten counts. This chain uses TRBV27 with TRBJ1-6, with D unresolved. V was clipped by 8 bases and J by 4 bases, with 15 bases between them. Germline CDR1 and CDR2: MNHEY and SMNVEV (reference sequence). CDR3 length equals 15 residues. The CDR3 bases are TGTGCCAGCCGCTCAGTCGCCCCGTATAATTCACCCCTCCACTTT. Encoded protein: CASRSVAPYNSPLHF.

Ten or more counts support this clonotype. The rearrangement uses TRBV11-3 and TRBJ2-3; tentative D call: TRBD2 (5 bases). Between the trimmed V and J ends, which lost 1 base and 5 bases, there was a span of 10 bases. Germline values: CDR1 SGHNT, CDR2 YENEEA. CDR3 size: 14 residues. As DNA, the CDR3 is TGTGCCAGCAGCTTAGTTGGGAGAGTAGATACGCAGTATTTT. Its translation is CASSLVGRVDTQYF. Full variable domain (remainder filled in from reference TRBV11-3 and TRBJ2-3): EAGVVQSPRYKIIEKKQPVAFWCNPISGHNTLYWYLQNLGQGPELLIRYENEEAVDDSQLPKDRFSAERLKGVDSTLKIQPAELGDSAVYLCASSLVGRVDTQYFGPGTRLTVL.

This clonotype was recorded many times. This clone may be a read error of a much larger clone one base away. The gene calls are TRBV6-4 and TRBJ2-7; D remains ambiguous. The CDR3 spans 12 residues. CDR1 is MRHNA and CDR2 is SNTAGT in the germline V gene. The CDR3 is CASSHSTYEQYF. In nucleotides, the CDR3 is TGTGCCAGCAGTCACTCTACCTACGAGCAGTACTTC.

On this clonotype itself: A single base separates this from a much larger clone, so it may be a read error. The V gene is TRBV6-2 or TRBV6-3, the J gene TRBJ2-1, with TRBD2 as a possible D gene (5 bases). CDR3 length: 13 amino acids. From germline, CDR1 is MNHEY and CDR2 SVGEGT. V lost 6 bases and J lost 5, with 11 bases in between. The CDR3 loop reads CASRPSRNNEQFF. The DNA of the CDR3 is TGTGCCAGCAGGCCTAGCCGAAACAATGAGCAGTTCTTC.

This clonotype was seen many times. The V gene is TRBV4-1, the J gene TRBJ1-5; D is undetermined. CDR1 is MGHRA, CDR2 YSYEKL, per germline. V lost 0 bases and J lost 1, with 4 bases in between. CDR3 length: 14 residues. The CDR3 DNA sequence: TGCGCCAGCAGCCAAGAAGGCAGCAATCAGCCCCAGCATTTT. Its translation: CASSQEGSNQPQHF.

This clonotype was observed at least ten times. V is TRBV19 and J is TRBJ2-3; TRBD2 matches 7 bases. CDR3 length: 17 residues. Trimming took 6 bases from V and 6 from J; bases not matched to a gene: 18. CDR1 is LNHDA and CDR2 is SQIVND in the germline V gene (reference sequence). In DNA, the CDR3 is TGTGCCAGTAGGCCTGTCAGGACTAGGTTAGACGGCGATACGCAGTATTTT. Its protein product is CASRPVRTRLDGDTQYF.

This clonotype has at least ten counts. J is TRBJ2-1 and V is TRBV12-3 or TRBV12-4; D ambiguous. This CDR3 is built from 13 residues. V shed 1 base and J shed 10 bases, with 11 bases lying between them. The CDR3 nucleotides are TGTGCCAGCAGTTTAGATGAAGCTGGGGAGCAGTTCTTC. It is translated as CASSLDEAGEQFF.

V gene TRBV4-1 combines with J gene TRBJ1-1; TRBD1 agrees at 7 bases. The junction had 5 bases not matched to a gene; V was cut back by 0 bases and J by 4 bases. Germline CDR1 and CDR2: MGHRA and YSYEKL. The CDR3 length is 15 residues. CDR3 sequence reads: CASSQDGAGGTEAFF. The CDR3, as DNA: TGCGCCAGCAGCCAAGATGGGGCAGGGGGCACTGAAGCTTTCTTT.

The DNA for the CDR3 is TGTGCCAGCAGTCCATGGGGCAATGAGCAGTTCTTC. Its protein is CASSPWGNEQFF. This rearrangement joins TRBV6-5 to TRBJ2-1; D gene uncertain. V lost 5 bases to trimming and J lost 6 bases, with 8 bases between them. CDR1 and CDR2 from the germline V gene are MNHEY and SVGAGI. This CDR3 is 12 amino acids long.

This chain links TRBV18 with TRBJ1-2; the D gene is possibly TRBD1 (5 bases). V lost 2 bases, J lost 11 bases, and 12 bases lay in between. CDR1 and CDR2 from the germline V gene are KGHSH and LQKENI. The CDR3 totals 12 residues. The DNA of the CDR3 is TGTGCCAGCTCACCAAGGCAGGGCGAGTACACCTTC. This codes for CASSPRQGEYTF.

This sequence joins TRBV24-1 and TRBJ1-4; D is perhaps TRBD1 (5 bases). Germline CDR1 and CDR2: KGHDR and SFDVKD. The CDR3 has 12 residues. V lost 9 bases and J 5 bases, leaving 9 bases between the germline ends. CDR3 sequence reads: CATARGNEKLFF. CDR3 sequence (DNA): TGTGCCACCGCGAGGGGCAATGAAAAACTGTTTTTT.

A note on this clonotype: A read error is possible here, since a much larger clone lies one base away. The gene calls are TRBV3-1 and TRBJ2-1, with D possibly called TRBD1 or TRBD2 (6 bases each). The CDR3 length is 18 residues. Germline V CDR1 and CDR2: LGHDT, YNNKEL (reference sequence). V lost 4 bases, J lost 15 bases, and 34 bases lay in between. In nucleotides, the CDR3 is TGTGCCAGCAGCCCGCTCAGAACCGGGGCAGGGGCGGCTAGCGCACTGTTCTTC. This codes for CASSPLRTGAGAASALFF.

This clonotype was picked up a small number of times. A read error may be the cause here, since a much bigger clone is one base away. Likely a read error: the CDR3 ends without its conserved phenylalanine or tryptophan. The DNA is omitted, as the CDR3 cannot be located on it reliably, and the CDR3 follows TCRdb's listing. The chain uses TRBV19 and TRBJ2-1; the table's D gene call, TRBD2, was not cross checked with the DNA. CDR1 is LNHDA, CDR2 SQIVND, per germline (reference sequence). The CDR3 extends over 16 residues, inclusive of both ends. The CDR3 spells CASSRVGLAGDLRKFS.

The chain joins TRBV2 to TRBJ1-1, with 8 bases matching TRBD1. V gave up 6 bases and J gave up 0 bases; unmatched junction bases: 3. The germline gives CDR1 SNHLY, CDR2 FYNNEI. This CDR3 region has 14 residues. The CDR3 DNA is TGTGCCAGCAGAGGGGACAGGTTGAACACTGAAGCTTTCTTT. This codes for CASRGDRLNTEAFF.

This clonotype was seen repeatedly, ten times or more. The J gene is TRBJ2-1, the V gene TRBV10-3; 11 positions agree with TRBD1. The V gene's germline CDR1 is ENHRY and CDR2 SYGVKD. The CDR3 is 13 residues long. Trimming took 7 bases from V and 5 from J; bases not matched to a gene: 1. CDR3: CAIKGQGDNEQFF. The CDR3 bases are TGTGCCATCAAGGGACAGGGGGACAATGAGCAGTTCTTC.

In its sample, this clonotype was seen a few times. The chain is built from TRBV18 and TRBJ2-2; 7 nucleotides agree with TRBD1. V trimming: 2 bases; J trimming: 0 bases; junction bases outside the gene matches: 6. This CDR3 is 17 amino acids long. CDR1 and CDR2 from the germline V gene are KGHSH and LQKENI. CDR3 loop: CASSPWTGTTNTGELFF. The CDR3 region has the DNA TGTGCCAGCTCACCATGGACAGGTACCACGAACACCGGGGAGCTGTTTTTT. The full variable domain, completed using reference TRBV18 and TRBJ2-2, is NAGVMQNPRHLVRRRGQEARLRCSPMKGHSHVYWYRQLPEEGLKFMVYLQKENIIDESGMPKERFSAEFPKEGPSILRIQQVVRGDSAAYFCASSPWTGTTNTGELFFGEGSRLTVL.

Comments on this clonotype: A much larger clone is a single base away; this may be a read error. The rearrangement uses TRBV9 and TRBJ2-1, with 10 bases that match TRBD2. CDR1 is SGDLS, CDR2 YYNGEE, per germline. The CDR3 has 15 amino acids. The CDR3 region is CASSRSSGGAPEPFF. CDR3 sequence (DNA): TGTGCCAGCAGCCGGAGCAGCGGGGGGGCCCCCGAGCCGTTCTTC.